This T cell receptor (beta chain) is from a study of identical twins. MiXCR, applied by TCRdb to the 5' RACE reads, yields one record per CDR3 protein. Of approximately 500,000 distinct CDR3 sequences in the sample, 20% to 25% were seen once. This clonotype has just a few counts. Germline V lookup: CDR1 MNHEY, CDR2 SVGAGI. The CDR3 runs to 16 residues. V shed 0 bases and J shed 6 bases, with 18 bases lying between them. The same specimen was also included in a second study, on T cells expressing NK-cell markers.

The sequenced sample consisted of CD4+ T cells sorted from blood. V and J are TRBV6-5 and TRBJ2-7, with D unclear. The sequence was collected from a woman aged 18 to 35 in good health. CDR3 region: CASSYSSFQSDFEQYF. The CDR3 DNA reads TGTGCCAGCAGTTACTCGTCCTTTCAGTCTGATTTCGAGCAGTACTTC.